The clone carrying this T cell receptor beta chain was counted between two and nine times. The sample comes from a study of identical twins. TCRdb called the 5' RACE reads again in MiXCR, with one record for every CDR3 protein. The sample contains approximately 890,000 distinct CDR3 sequences, approximately 13% of which appear only once. Germline assignment: CDR1 SGHDN and CDR2 FVKESK. The CDR3 consists of 14 residues. V was trimmed by 5 bases and J by 6 bases, leaving 16 bases between them. This same sample was also part of a study on yellow fever vaccine responses in identical twins.

This TCR came from a woman under 30 in good health. The sequenced material came from PBMCs. The gene calls are TRBV14 and TRBJ2-5; perhaps D is TRBD1 or TRBD2 (5 bases each). For the CDR3, the DNA is TGTGCCAGCAGCAAAGGGGAGCAAAGCAAGACCCAGTACTTC. It is translated as CASSKGEQSKTQYF.